This T cell receptor (beta chain) was recorded in a study of cytomegalovirus exposure and HLA in healthy donors. This PCR relied on a set of 60 Vbeta primers and 13 Jbeta primers. Using immunoSEQ multiplex PCR, the repertoire was profiled, and TCRdb retains in-frame clones only, with some absent. The table has 110,000 or so clones, roughly 80% seen once. Nominally healthy donors provided the samples, though records likely missed some immune exposures. Points on this clone: Antigen: not known.

Findings of the study overall: A later analysis reportedly found that, within productive TCRs, an Asian-associated ancestry cluster had fewer N-insertions than the mean observed across the approximately 600 donors. From TCR beta sequences, most subjects' HLA-A and HLA-B alleles were reportedly predicted accurately. The authors judged a highly shared variant cluster likely a sequencing artifact.

V gave up 6 bases and J gave up 4 bases; unmatched junction bases: 9. This CDR3 has 16 amino acids. The germline gives CDR1 SNHLY, CDR2 FYNNEI. The receptor's source is a woman between 25 and 40 years old in good health and CMV-seropositive. This chain connects TRBV2 to TRBJ1-4; the match to TRBD1 covers 9 bases. Sequencing was carried out using PBMCs. The CDR3 region is CASSNVGTGLNEKLFF. The CDR3 nucleotides are TGTGCCAGCAGCAATGTAGGGACAGGGCTTAATGAAAAACTGTTTTTT. Full variable domain (outside the CDR3, taken from reference TRBV2 and TRBJ1-4): EPEVTQTPSHQVTQMGQEVILRCVPISNHLYFYWYRQILGQKVEFLVSFYNNEISEKSEIFDDQFSVERPDGSNFTLKIRSTKLEDSAMYFCASSNVGTGLNEKLFFGSGTQLSVL.